These 8 T cell receptor beta chains were all obtained from the same sample, sequenced in a study of vaccination effects on CD4 cells after COVID-19. For these TCRs, the target antigens are not known. After expansion with viral peptide pools in the ViraFEST assay, antigen-specific CD4+ T cells were sequenced. It was after nine to eleven days of culture that CD4+ T cells were isolated. As their vaccination, participants received two doses of either BNT162b2 or mRNA-1273. The table came from immunoSEQ multiplex PCR; TCRdb's copy has only in-frame clones and leaves some out. The sample holds 28,000 or so clones, about 80% seen once. The sequencing used CD4+ T cells from PBMCs cultured with HCoV-NL63 spike peptides, collected after COVID-19 vaccination. Every receptor here comes from a human donor who received a COVID-19 vaccine. Some clones in this sample may be carry-over from other donors' samples.

The chain recombines TRBV9 with TRBJ1-2, with a possible D match to TRBD1 (6 bases). CDR1 SGDLS and CDR2 YYNGEE come from the germline V gene. Trimming took off 4 bases at V and 8 bases at J, with 21 bases between the two ends. CDR3 length: 15 residues. The CDR3 bases are TGTGCCAGCAGCTCCAACAATTACAGGGCGGGCGGCTACACCTTC. This encodes CASSSNNYRAGGYTF.

This chain connects TRBV28 to TRBJ1-1; D unclear. This CDR3 spans 19 amino acids. From germline, CDR1 is MDHEN and CDR2 SYDVKM. Trimming took 1 base from V and 4 from J, leaving 25 bases between them. The CDR3 coding sequence is TGTGCCAGCAGTTTATTATCTTTTCGTGGAGAGGTATCGGGCACTGAAGCTTTCTTT. This sequence encodes CASSLLSFRGEVSGTEAFF. The full variable domain, with the rest looked up from reference TRBV28 and TRBJ1-1, is DVKVTQSSRYLVKRTGEKVFLECVQDMDHENMFWYRQDPGLGLRLIYFSYDVKMKEKGDIPEGYSVSREKKERFSLILESASTNQTSMYLCASSLLSFRGEVSGTEAFFGQGTRLTVV.

J is TRBJ1-5 and V is TRBV30; 9 nucleotides align to TRBD1. The junction had 1 base not matched to a gene; V was cut back by 2 bases and J by 5 bases. CDR1 and CDR2 (germline): GTSNPN, SVGIG (reference sequence). The CDR3 consists of 13 residues. The CDR3 spells CAWSRQGDQPQHF. In DNA, the CDR3 is TGTGCCTGGAGTCGACAGGGGGATCAGCCCCAGCATTTT.

In its sample, this clone was seen a few times. The chain employs TRBV19 and TRBJ2-1, with D uncertain. Germline values: CDR1 LNHDA, CDR2 SQIVND (reference sequence). The CDR3 extends over 14 amino acids. V dropped 4 bases and J dropped 0 bases, with 7 bases sitting between them. The CDR3 sequence is CASSTSSSYNEQFF. DNA for the CDR3: TGTGCCAGTAGTACGTCTAGCTCCTACAATGAGCAGTTCTTC.

Here the CDR3 reads CAWSAPAQVTDTQYF. CDR3 nucleotides: TGTGCCTGGAGTGCTCCAGCACAAGTCACAGATACGCAGTATTTT. V gene TRBV30 combines with J gene TRBJ2-3; D ambiguous. Germline V gene data show CDR1 as GTSNPN and CDR2 as SVGIG (reference sequence). V was clipped by 1 base and J by 2 bases, with 13 bases between them. The CDR3 spans 15 residues.

The chain joins TRBV7-2 to TRBJ2-3; 9 nucleotides match TRBD1. Trimming at V came to 5 bases and at J to 1 base, leaving 7 bases not matched to a gene. The CDR3 consists of 16 residues. Per germline, CDR1 SGHTA and CDR2 FQGNSA. CDR3 sequence (DNA): TGTGCCAGCAGCCCCACCCGGACAGGGGGCACAGATACGCAGTATTTT. Its protein is CASSPTRTGGTDTQYF.

V is TRBV7-9 and J is TRBJ2-5, with 8 bases lining up with TRBD1. Per the germline V gene, CDR1 is SEHNR and CDR2 is FQNEAQ (reference sequence). The CDR3 covers 15 residues. V dropped 1 base and J dropped 5; count of bases not matched to a gene: 6. The CDR3 loop is CASSLGTGFGETQYF. The CDR3 nucleotides are TGTGCCAGCAGCTTAGGGACAGGGTTCGGGGAGACCCAGTACTTC.

The J gene is TRBJ2-5, the V gene TRBV2, with D perhaps TRBD2 (6 bases). CDR3 length: 15 residues. The germline V and J ends were trimmed by 4 bases and 2 bases, with 14 bases remaining between them. CDR1 is SNHLY, CDR2 FYNNEI, per germline. The CDR3 protein is CASSARRREQETQYF. The CDR3 region has the DNA TGTGCCAGCAGTGCCCGTCGGAGGGAGCAAGAGACCCAGTACTTC. Together with reference TRBV2 and TRBJ2-5, the CDR3 gives the full variable domain: EPEVTQTPSHQVTQMGQEVILRCVPISNHLYFYWYRQILGQKVEFLVSFYNNEISEKSEIFDDQFSVERPDGSNFTLKIRSTKLEDSAMYFCASSARRREQETQYFGPGTRLLVL.